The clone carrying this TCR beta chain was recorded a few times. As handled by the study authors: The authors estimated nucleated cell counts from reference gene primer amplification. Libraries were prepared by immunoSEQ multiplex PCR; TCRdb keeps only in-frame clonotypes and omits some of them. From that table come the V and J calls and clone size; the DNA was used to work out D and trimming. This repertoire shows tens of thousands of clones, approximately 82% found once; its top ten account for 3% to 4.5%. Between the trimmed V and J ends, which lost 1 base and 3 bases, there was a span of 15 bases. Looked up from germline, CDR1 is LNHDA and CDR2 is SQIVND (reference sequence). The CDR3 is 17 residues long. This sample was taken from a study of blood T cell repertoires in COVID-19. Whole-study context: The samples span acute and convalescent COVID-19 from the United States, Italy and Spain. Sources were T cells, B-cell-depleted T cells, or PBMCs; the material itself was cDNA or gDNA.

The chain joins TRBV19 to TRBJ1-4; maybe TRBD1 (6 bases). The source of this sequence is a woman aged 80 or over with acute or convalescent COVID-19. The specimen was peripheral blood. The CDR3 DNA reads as TGTGCCAGTAGTATAGGACGGGACACCTTAGCTAATGAAAAACTGTTTTTT. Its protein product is CASSIGRDTLANEKLFF.